Each of the 14 T cell receptor beta chains below was sequenced from the same sample in a study of early T cells in non-severe SARS-CoV-2 infection. TCRdb independently ran MiXCR on the 5' RACE reads; one entry per CDR3 protein. The table has about 21,000 distinct CDR3 sequences, 5.7% seen once. Here the sequenced sample was whole blood, taken at baseline. The receptor set was obtained from an adult who was a healthcare worker with PCR-confirmed SARS-CoV-2 infection or an uninfected control (not recorded which).

At least ten counts were recorded for this clonotype. V and J are TRBV5-1 and TRBJ1-2; D is perhaps TRBD1 (6 bases). CDR3 length equals 14 residues. Germline CDR1 reads SGHRS; CDR2 reads YFSETQ. Deletions cut 0 bases from V and 8 bases from J, with 14 bases between. The chain's CDR3 is CASSLGRGSAGYTF. The DNA for the CDR3 is TGCGCCAGCAGCTTGGGCAGGGGAAGTGCCGGCTACACCTTC.

The sample holds a few counts of this clonotype. The chain uses TRBV5-1 and TRBJ2-5; 9 nucleotides align to TRBD2. V was clipped by 7 bases and J by 1 base; unmatched bases: 8. This CDR3 is 15 amino acids long. Germline loops: CDR1 SGHRS, CDR2 YFSETQ. The CDR3 sequence: CASGPSSGVQETQYF. The CDR3 DNA sequence: TGCGCCAGCGGCCCCTCTAGCGGGGTCCAAGAGACCCAGTACTTC.

This clonotype was seen many times. This sequence joins TRBV9 and TRBJ2-6, with 7 bases that match TRBD1. Germline-derived CDR1 and CDR2 are SGDLS and YYNGEE. The CDR3 consists of 17 residues. V shed 0 bases, J shed 2 bases, and the junction held 5 bases outside the gene matches. Written as DNA, the CDR3 is TGTGCCAGCAGCGTAGGACAGGGCCGAGCTGGGGCCAACGTCCTGACTTTC. This codes for CASSVGQGRAGANVLTF.

This clonotype was seen at least ten times. This chain uses TRBV13 with TRBJ2-7; D possibly corresponds to TRBD2 (6 bases). V was trimmed by 5 bases and J by 2 bases, leaving 7 bases between them. In germline, CDR1 is PRHDT, CDR2 FYEKMQ (reference sequence). The CDR3 length is 12 residues. The CDR3 reads CASSAGPYEQYF. CDR3 sequence (DNA): TGTGCCAGCAGCGCGGGACCCTACGAGCAGTACTTC.

This clonotype has ten or more counts. The rearrangement links TRBV2 to TRBJ1-3; unclear D gene. V was pared by 6 bases and J by 0 bases, with 12 bases between. The V gene's germline CDR1 is SNHLY and CDR2 FYNNEI. This CDR3 spans 15 amino acids. CDR3 DNA sequence: TGTGCCAGCAGATTTTCCGCTAACTCTGGAAACACCATATATTTT. Protein sequence: CASRFSANSGNTIYF.

In its sample, this clonotype ranks as medium-sized. J is TRBJ2-1 and V is TRBV7-9, with a tentative D call TRBD2 (5 bases). This CDR3 has 13 residues. In germline, CDR1 is SEHNR, CDR2 FQNEAQ (reference sequence). V dropped 7 bases and J dropped 15 bases, with 22 bases sitting between them. DNA for the CDR3: TGTGCCAGCACCCAACCCGACTATATTAGTACGTTCTTC. It yields the protein CASTQPDYISTFF.

V and J are TRBV11-2 and TRBJ1-5; the D is unclear. The V gene's germline CDR1 is SGHAT and CDR2 FQNNGV. Trimming shortened V by 5 bases and J by 6 bases, and 11 bases separated the two germline ends. CDR3 length: 13 amino acids. CDR3 coding DNA: TGTGCCAGCAGCCCAGCCCGGGGTCAGCCCCAGCATTTT. It translates to CASSPARGQPQHF. Looking up the rest from reference TRBV11-2 and TRBJ1-5 gives the full variable domain: EAGVAQSPRYKIIEKRQSVAFWCNPISGHATLYWYQQILGQGPKLLIQFQNNGVVDDSQLPKDRFSAERLKGVDSTLKIQPAKLEDSAVYLCASSPARGQPQHFGDGTRLSIL.

This clonotype occurred many times. The gene calls are TRBV7-2 and TRBJ2-4; D is unresolved. The CDR3 spans 15 residues. V was trimmed by 2 bases and J by 9 bases, leaving 17 bases between them. Germline CDR1 is SGHTA and CDR2 is FQGNSA. CDR3 sequence (DNA): TGTGCCAGCAGCTTAAGTCGACTGGGCCTAACCATTCAGTACTTC. Amino acids: CASSLSRLGLTIQYF.

This clonotype came up many times. This chain uses TRBV11-3 with TRBJ2-3, with D perhaps TRBD1 or TRBD2 (5 bases each). Germline V lookup: CDR1 SGHNT, CDR2 YENEEA. The CDR3 totals 13 residues. Trimming cost V 5 bases and J 4 bases, with 10 bases left between them. In nucleotides, the CDR3 is TGTGCCAGCAGCGGGGGATTTGCAGATACGCAGTATTTT. Translated: CASSGGFADTQYF.

The V gene is TRBV7-9, the J gene TRBJ2-7, with TRBD1 as a possible D gene (5 bases). The V and J ends lost 7 bases and 6 bases respectively, with 19 bases between them. The germline V gene has CDR1 SEHNR and CDR2 FQNEAQ (reference sequence). This CDR3 comprises 14 residues. CDR3 amino acids: CASTPSGRVGEQYF. DNA of the CDR3: TGTGCCAGCACCCCGTCGGGCAGGGTAGGCGAGCAGTACTTC.

This chain joins TRBV28 and TRBJ2-7; D is ambiguous. In germline, CDR1 is MDHEN, CDR2 SYDVKM. CDR3 length: 13 amino acids. V dropped 6 bases and J dropped 2 bases, with 11 bases sitting between them. This CDR3 is CASRSPSTYEQYF. In DNA, the CDR3 is TGTGCCAGCAGGTCTCCGAGCACCTACGAGCAGTACTTC.

The table lists this clonotype with many counts. The chain recombines TRBV19 with TRBJ2-7; TRBD1 aligns across 7 bases. Trimming took 3 bases from V and 2 from J; bases not matched to a gene: 4. The germline gives CDR1 LNHDA, CDR2 SQIVND (reference sequence). The CDR3 spans 14 residues. CDR3 protein: CASSIRQGPYEQYF. The DNA for the CDR3 is TGTGCCAGTAGTATCCGACAGGGTCCCTACGAGCAGTACTTC.

With regard to this clonotype: A much more abundant neighbour one base away suggests this may be a read error. The chain employs TRBV7-6 and TRBJ2-5; D call uncertain. The CDR3 has 11 residues. Germline V gives CDR1 SGHVS, CDR2 FNYEAQ. The CDR3, as DNA: TGTGTCAGCAGCACCCAAGAGACCCAGTACTTC. This translates into CVSSTQETQYF.

This clonotype was found a few times. This rearrangement joins TRBV20-1 to TRBJ1-6; maybe TRBD1 (6 bases). This CDR3 is 13 amino acids long. V lost 1 base and J 10 bases, leaving 11 bases between the germline ends. Germline-derived CDR1 and CDR2 are DFQATT and SNEGSKA (reference sequence). In DNA, the CDR3 is TGCAGTGCTAGAGGAGGGGGGAGGTCACCCCTCCACTTT. Translated, it gives CSARGGGRSPLHF.